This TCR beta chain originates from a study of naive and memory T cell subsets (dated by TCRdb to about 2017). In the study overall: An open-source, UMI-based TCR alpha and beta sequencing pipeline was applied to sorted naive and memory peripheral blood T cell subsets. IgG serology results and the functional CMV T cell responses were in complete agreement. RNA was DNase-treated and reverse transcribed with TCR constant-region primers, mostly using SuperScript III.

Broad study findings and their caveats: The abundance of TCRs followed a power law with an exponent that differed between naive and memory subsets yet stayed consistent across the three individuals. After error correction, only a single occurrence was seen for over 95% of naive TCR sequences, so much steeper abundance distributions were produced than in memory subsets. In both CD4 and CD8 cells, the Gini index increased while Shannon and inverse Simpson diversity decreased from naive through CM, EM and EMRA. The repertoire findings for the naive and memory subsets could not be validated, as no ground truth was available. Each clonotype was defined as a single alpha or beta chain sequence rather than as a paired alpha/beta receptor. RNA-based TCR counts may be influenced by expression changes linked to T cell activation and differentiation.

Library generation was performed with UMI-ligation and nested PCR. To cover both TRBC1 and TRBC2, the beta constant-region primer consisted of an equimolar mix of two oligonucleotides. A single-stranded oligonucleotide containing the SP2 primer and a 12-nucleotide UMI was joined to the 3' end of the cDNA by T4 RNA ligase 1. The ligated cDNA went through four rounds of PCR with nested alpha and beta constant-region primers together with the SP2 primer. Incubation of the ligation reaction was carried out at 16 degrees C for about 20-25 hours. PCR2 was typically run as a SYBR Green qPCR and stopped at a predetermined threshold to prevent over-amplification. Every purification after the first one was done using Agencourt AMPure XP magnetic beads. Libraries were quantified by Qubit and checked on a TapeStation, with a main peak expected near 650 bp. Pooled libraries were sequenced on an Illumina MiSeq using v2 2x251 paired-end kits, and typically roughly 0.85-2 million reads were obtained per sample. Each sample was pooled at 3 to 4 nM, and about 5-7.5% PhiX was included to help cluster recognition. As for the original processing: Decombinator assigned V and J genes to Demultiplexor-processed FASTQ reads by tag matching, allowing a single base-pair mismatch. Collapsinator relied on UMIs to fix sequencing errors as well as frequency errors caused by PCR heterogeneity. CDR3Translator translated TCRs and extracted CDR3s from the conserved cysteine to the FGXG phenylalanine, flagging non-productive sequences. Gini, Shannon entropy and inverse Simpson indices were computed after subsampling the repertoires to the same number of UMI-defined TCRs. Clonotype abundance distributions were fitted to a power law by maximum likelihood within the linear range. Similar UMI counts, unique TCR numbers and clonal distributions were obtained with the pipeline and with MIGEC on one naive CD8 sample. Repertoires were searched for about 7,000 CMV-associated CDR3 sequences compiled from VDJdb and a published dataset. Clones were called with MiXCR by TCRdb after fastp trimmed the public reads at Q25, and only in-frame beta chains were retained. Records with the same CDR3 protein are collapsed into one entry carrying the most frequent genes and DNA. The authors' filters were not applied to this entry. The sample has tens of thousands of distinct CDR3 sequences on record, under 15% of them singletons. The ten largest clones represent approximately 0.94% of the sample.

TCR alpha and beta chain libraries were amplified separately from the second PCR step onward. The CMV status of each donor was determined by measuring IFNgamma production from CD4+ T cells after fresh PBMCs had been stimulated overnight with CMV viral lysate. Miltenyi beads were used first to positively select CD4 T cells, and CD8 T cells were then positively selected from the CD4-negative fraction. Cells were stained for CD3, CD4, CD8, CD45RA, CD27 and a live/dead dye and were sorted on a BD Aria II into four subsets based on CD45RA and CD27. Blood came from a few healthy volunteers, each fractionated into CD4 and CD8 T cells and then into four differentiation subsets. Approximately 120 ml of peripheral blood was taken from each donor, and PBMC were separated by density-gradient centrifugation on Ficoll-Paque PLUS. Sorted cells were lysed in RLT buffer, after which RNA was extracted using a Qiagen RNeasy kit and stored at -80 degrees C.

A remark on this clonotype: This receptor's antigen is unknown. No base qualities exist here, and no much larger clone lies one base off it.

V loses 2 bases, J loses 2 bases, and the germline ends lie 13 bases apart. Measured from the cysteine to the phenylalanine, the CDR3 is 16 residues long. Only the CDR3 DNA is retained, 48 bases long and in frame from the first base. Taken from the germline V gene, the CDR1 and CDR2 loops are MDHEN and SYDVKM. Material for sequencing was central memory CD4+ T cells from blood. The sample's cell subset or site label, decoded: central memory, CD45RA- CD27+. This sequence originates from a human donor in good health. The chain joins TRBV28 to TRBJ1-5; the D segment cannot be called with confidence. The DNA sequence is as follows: TGTGCCAGCAGTTTAATCGGGGAAACGGGCAATCAGCCCCAGCATTTT. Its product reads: CASSLIGETGNQPQHF.